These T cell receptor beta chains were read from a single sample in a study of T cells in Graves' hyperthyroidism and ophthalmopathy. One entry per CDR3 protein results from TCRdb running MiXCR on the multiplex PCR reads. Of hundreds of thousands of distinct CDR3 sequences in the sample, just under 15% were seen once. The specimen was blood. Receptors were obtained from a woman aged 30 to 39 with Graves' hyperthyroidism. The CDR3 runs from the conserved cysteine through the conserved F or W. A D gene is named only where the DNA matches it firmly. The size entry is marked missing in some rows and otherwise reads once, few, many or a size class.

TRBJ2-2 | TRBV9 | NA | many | TGTGCCAGCAGCGTAGGTCCAGTTCCGGTGGCGAACACCGGGGAGCTGTTTTTT | CASSVGPVPVANTGELFF
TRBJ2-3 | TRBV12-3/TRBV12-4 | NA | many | TGTGCCAGCAGTACTGGGACGGGCTATAGCACAGATACGCAGTATTTT | CASSTGTGYSTDTQYF
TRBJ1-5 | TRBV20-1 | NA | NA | TGCAGTGCTCAGATTACTGCTAGCAATCAGCCCCAGCATTTT | CSAQITASNQPQHF
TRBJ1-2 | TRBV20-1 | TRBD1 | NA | TGCAGTGCTGAAGGGGGCGCGGGCTATGGCTACACCTTC | CSAEGGAGYGYTF
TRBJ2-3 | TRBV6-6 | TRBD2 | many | TGTGCCAGCAGTTACTCGGGAGGGCCCCCAGATACGCAGTATTTT | CASSYSGGPPDTQYF
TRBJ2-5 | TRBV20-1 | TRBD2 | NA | TGCAGTGCTAGAGGCCCCGGGACTAGTTTTGTGACCCAGTACTTC | CSARGPGTSFVTQYF
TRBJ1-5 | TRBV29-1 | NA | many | TGCAGCGTTGGTGAGGGGGACTTGAGAAATCAGCCCCAGCATTTT | CSVGEGDLRNQPQHF
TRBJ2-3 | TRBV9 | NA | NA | TGTGCCAGCAGCGTAGAGGTTTCGGGAGATACGCAGTATTTT | CASSVEVSGDTQYF
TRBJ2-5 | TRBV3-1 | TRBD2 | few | TGTGCCGGCAGCCAAGCCGCAAGTGGACTAGCTCCCCGGACCCAGTACTTC | CAGSQAASGLAPRTQYF
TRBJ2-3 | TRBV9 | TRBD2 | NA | TGTGCCAGCAGCGGGGGCGGGAGCTTGATAGATACGCAGTATTTT | CASSGGGSLIDTQYF